This TCR beta chain was identified during a study of cytomegalovirus exposure and HLA in healthy donors. V lost 8 bases and J 2 bases, leaving 12 bases between the germline ends. The germline gives CDR1 KGHSH, CDR2 LQKENI. This CDR3 is 14 amino acids long. PCR involved 60 Vbeta and 13 Jbeta primers. This table comes from immunoSEQ multiplex PCR, and its TCRdb copy is limited to in-frame clones, with some not included. Here the sample spans about 200,000 clones, about 78% being singletons. This clone has a handful of counts. Sample: PBMCs. This chain connects TRBV18 to TRBJ2-2, with D possibly TRBD2 on 7 matching bases. This sequence originates from a woman in her 30s in good health and CMV-seronegative. The CDR3 bases are TGTGCCAGCGGTGCGGGGGCCAACACCGGGGAGCTGTTTTTT. It is translated as CASGAGANTGELFF.